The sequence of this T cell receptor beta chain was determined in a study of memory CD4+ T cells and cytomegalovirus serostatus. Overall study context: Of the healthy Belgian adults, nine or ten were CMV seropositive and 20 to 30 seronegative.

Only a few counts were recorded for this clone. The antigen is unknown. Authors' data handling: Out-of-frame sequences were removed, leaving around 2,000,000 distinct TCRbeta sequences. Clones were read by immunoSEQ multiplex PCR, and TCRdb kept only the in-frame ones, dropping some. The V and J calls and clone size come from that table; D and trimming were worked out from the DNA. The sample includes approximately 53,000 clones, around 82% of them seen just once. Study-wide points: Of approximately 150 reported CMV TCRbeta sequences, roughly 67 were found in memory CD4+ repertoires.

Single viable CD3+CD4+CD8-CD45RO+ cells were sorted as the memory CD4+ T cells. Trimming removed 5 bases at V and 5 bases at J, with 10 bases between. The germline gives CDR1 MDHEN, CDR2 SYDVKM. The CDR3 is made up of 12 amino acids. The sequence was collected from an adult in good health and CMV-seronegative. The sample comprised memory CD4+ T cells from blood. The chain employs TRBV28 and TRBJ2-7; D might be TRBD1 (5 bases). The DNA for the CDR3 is TGTGCCAGCAGTACAGGTGACCACGAGCAGTACTTC. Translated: CASSTGDHEQYF. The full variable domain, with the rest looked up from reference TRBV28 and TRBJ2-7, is DVKVTQSSRYLVKRTGEKVFLECVQDMDHENMFWYRQDPGLGLRLIYFSYDVKMKEKGDIPEGYSVSREKKERFSLILESASTNQTSMYLCASSTGDHEQYFGPGTRLTVT.